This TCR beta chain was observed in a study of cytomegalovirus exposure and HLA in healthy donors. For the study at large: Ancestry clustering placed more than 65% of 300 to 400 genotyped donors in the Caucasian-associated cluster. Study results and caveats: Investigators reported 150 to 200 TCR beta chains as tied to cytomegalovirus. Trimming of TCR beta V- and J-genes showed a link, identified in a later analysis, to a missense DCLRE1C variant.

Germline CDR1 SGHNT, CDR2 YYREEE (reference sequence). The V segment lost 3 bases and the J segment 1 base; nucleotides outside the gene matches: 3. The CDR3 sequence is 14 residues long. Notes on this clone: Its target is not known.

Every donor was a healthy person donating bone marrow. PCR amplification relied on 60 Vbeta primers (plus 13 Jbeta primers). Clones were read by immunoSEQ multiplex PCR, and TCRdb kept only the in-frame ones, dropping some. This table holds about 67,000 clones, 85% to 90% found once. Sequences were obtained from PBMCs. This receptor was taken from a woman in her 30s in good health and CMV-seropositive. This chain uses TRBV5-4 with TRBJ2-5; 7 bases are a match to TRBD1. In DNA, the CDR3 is TGTGCCAGCAGCTCGGGACAGCTCCAAGAGACCCAGTACTTC. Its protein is CASSSGQLQETQYF.